This is a list of T cell receptor beta chains from one sample in a study of graft-versus-host responses after intestinal transplantation. Only in-frame clones appear in the TCRdb table, and some are missing; sequencing was by immunoSEQ multiplex PCR. The sample includes around 7,400 clones, roughly a third seen only once; the top ten take more than 3%. The specimen was alloreactive CD8+ T cells from a mixed lymphocyte reaction culture, collected before transplantation. These receptor sequences come from a human patient who was an organ donor for intestinal transplantation. Each CDR3 is given with its conserved first and last residue.

j_call,v_call,cdr3_aa
TRBJ1-1,TRBV6-4,CASSEAGHGYTEAFF
TRBJ2-2,TRBV10-3,CAISLLPGLVTEVASGELFF
TRBJ1-1,TRBV7-6,CASSQKTGTMNTEAFF
TRBJ1-1,TRBV21-1,CASSSGQGNTEAFF
TRBJ1-4,TRBV29-1,CSAVGGGEKLFF
TRBJ1-2,TRBV10-3,CAISARGIFYGYTF
TRBJ2-5,TRBV7-3,CASSHGGGAGETQYF
TRBJ1-1,TRBV28,CASSLASFESGGQSLEAFF
TRBJ1-2,TRBV30,CAWTNAVPGYGYTF
TRBJ2-7,TRBV4-1,CASSHQGSEQYF
TRBJ2-2,TRBV12-5,CASAYTGELFF
TRBJ2-1,TRBV19,CASTHDRGLNNEQFF
TRBJ2-7,TRBV5-1,CARAPPRLAGPVGDEQYF
TRBJ1-6,TRBV9,CASTPPTDNNSPLHF
TRBJ2-5,TRBV13,CASSAPSGGPLETQYF
TRBJ1-2,TRBV23-1,CASSQSLRTSGGYTF
TRBJ1-1,TRBV9,CASSVGFMNTEAFF
TRBJ2-1,TRBV5-6,CASSPVGGREQFF
TRBJ2-7,TRBV15,CATSAQGGPYEQYF
TRBJ1-2,TRBV5-1,CASDQHRVRKTYGYTF
TRBJ1-2,TRBV20-1,CSVSTRGYTF
TRBJ2-7,TRBV11-3,CASSLGGRSTYEQYF
TRBJ2-1,TRBV27,CASSLNGGSGTSDSYNEQFF
TRBJ1-2,TRBV7-9,CASSLSGFYGYTF
TRBJ2-3,TRBV10-2,CASGGLADFTDTQYF
TRBJ2-4,TRBV7-6,CASSLGVDAKNIQYF
TRBJ2-7,TRBV4-3,CASSLPGRASYEQYF
TRBJ2-5,TRBV7-3,CASSLNQGSRETQYF
TRBJ1-2,TRBV6-1,CASGSFQYYGYTF
TRBJ1-6,TRBV21-1,CASSKVPEPNSPLHF
TRBJ2-7,TRBV4-1,CASSQPGTSGPYEQYF
TRBJ2-7,TRBV2,CASSARDRGTVYEQYF
TRBJ2-3,TRBV7-3,CASSFSAGAPKGQTDTQYF